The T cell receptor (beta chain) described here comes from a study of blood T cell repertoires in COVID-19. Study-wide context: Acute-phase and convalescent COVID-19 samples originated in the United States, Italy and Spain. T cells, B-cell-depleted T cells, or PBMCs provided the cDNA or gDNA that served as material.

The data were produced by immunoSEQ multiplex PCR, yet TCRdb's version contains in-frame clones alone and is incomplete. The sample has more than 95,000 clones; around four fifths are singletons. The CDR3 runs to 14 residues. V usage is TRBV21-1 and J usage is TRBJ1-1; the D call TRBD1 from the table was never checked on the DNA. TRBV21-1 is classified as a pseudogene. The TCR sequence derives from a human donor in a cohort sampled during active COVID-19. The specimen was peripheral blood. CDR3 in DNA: TGTGCCAGCAGGCTGTTCGGGACAGGGGGATCCGCTTTCTTT. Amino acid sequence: CASRLFGTGGSAFF.